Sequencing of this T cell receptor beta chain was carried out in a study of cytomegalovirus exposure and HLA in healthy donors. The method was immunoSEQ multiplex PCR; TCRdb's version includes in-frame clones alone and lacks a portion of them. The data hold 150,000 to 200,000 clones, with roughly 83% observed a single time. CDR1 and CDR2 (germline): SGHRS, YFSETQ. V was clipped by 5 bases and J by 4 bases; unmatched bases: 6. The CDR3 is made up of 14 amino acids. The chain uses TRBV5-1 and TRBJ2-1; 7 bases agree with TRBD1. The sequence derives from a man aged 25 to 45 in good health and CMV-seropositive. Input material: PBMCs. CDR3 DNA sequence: TGCGCCAGCAGTCCGGGACAGAATTACAATGAGCAGTTCTTC. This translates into CASSPGQNYNEQFF.